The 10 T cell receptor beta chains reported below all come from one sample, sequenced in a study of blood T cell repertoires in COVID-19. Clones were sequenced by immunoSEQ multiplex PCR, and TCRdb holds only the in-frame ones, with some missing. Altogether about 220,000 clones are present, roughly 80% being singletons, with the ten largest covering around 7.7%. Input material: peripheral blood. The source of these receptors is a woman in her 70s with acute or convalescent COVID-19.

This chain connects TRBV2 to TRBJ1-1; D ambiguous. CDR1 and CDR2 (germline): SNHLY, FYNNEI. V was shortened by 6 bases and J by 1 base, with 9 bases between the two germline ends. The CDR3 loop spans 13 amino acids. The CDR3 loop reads CASSLTANTEAFF. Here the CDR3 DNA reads TGTGCCAGCAGCCTTACAGCGAACACTGAAGCTTTCTTT.

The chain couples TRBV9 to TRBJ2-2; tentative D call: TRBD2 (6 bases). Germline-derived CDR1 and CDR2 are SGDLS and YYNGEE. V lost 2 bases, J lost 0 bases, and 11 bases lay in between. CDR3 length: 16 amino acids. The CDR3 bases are TGTGCCAGCAGCGTGGGCGGGACCGCGAACACCGGGGAGCTGTTTTTT. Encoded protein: CASSVGGTANTGELFF.

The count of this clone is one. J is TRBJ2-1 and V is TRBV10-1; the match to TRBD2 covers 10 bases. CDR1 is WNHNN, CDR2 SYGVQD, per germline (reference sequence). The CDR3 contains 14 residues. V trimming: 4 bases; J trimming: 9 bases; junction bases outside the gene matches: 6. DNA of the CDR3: TGCGCCAGCAGTGGAGCGGGGGGGCAGGGTGAGCAGTTCTTC. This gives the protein CASSGAGGQGEQFF.

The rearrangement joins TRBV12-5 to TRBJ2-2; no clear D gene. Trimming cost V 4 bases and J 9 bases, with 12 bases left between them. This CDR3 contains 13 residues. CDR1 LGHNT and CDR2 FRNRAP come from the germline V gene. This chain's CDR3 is CASGYEFGRELFF. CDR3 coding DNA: TGTGCTAGTGGTTACGAGTTTGGTAGGGAGCTGTTTTTT.

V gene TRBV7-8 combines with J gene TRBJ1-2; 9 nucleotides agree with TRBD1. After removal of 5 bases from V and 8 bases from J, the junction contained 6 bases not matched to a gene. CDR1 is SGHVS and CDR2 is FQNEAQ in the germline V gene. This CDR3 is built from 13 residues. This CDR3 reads CASSRPGTGGYTF. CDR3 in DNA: TGTGCCAGCAGCCGTCCCGGGACAGGGGGCTACACCTTC.

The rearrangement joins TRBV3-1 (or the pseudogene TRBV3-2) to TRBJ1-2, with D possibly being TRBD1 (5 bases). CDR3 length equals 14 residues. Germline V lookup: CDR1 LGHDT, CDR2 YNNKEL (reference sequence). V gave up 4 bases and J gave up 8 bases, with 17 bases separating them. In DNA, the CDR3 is TGTGCCAGCAGCCCGCAGACAGAGAGGAGAGGCTACACCTTC. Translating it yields CASSPQTERRGYTF.

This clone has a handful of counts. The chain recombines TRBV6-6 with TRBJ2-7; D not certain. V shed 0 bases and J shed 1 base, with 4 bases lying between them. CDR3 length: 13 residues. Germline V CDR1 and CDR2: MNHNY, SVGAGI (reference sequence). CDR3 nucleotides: TGTGCCAGCAGTTACTCCCCTTCCTACGAGCAGTACTTC. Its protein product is CASSYSPSYEQYF.

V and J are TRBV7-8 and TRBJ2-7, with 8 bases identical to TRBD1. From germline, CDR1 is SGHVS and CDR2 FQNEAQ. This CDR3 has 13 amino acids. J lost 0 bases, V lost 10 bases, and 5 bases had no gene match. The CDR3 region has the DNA TGTGCCACCCGAACAGGGGGCTCCTACGAGCAGTACTTC. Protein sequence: CATRTGGSYEQYF.

The CDR3 reads CSVGAGVNTGELFF. In nucleotides, the CDR3 is TGCAGCGTTGGTGCGGGCGTCAACACCGGGGAGCTGTTTTTT. The rearrangement joins TRBV29-1 to TRBJ2-2, with a tentative D call TRBD2 (5 bases). Trimming took off 4 bases at V and 2 bases at J, with 11 bases between the two ends. CDR1 is SQVTM and CDR2 is ANQGSEA in the germline V gene. The CDR3 is 14 residues long.

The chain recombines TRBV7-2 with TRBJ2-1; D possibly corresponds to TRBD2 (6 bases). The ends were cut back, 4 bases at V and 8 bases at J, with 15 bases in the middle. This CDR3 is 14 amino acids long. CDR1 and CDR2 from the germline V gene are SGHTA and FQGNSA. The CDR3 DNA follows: TGTGCCAGCAGCTACGGGCTACCGGGGGATGAGCAGTTCTTC. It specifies CASSYGLPGDEQFF.